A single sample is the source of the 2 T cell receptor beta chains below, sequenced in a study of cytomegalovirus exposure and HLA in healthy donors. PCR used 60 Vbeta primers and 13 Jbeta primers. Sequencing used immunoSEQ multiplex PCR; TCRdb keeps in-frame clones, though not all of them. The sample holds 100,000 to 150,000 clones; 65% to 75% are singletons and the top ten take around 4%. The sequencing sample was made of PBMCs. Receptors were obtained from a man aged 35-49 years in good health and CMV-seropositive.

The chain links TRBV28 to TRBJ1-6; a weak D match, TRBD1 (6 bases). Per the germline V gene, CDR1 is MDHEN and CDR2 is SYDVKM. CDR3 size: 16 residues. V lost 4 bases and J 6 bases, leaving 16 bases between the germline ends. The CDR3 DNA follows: TGTGCCAGCAGTTCTGGCGCGGGGGCTGGTAATTCACCCCTCCACTTT. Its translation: CASSSGAGAGNSPLHF.

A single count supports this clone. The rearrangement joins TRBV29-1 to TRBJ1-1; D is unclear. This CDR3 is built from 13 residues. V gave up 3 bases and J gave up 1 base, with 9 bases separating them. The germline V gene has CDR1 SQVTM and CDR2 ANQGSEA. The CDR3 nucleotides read TGCAGCGTTGAGAAAGGGAGGAACACTGAAGCTTTCTTT. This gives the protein CSVEKGRNTEAFF.